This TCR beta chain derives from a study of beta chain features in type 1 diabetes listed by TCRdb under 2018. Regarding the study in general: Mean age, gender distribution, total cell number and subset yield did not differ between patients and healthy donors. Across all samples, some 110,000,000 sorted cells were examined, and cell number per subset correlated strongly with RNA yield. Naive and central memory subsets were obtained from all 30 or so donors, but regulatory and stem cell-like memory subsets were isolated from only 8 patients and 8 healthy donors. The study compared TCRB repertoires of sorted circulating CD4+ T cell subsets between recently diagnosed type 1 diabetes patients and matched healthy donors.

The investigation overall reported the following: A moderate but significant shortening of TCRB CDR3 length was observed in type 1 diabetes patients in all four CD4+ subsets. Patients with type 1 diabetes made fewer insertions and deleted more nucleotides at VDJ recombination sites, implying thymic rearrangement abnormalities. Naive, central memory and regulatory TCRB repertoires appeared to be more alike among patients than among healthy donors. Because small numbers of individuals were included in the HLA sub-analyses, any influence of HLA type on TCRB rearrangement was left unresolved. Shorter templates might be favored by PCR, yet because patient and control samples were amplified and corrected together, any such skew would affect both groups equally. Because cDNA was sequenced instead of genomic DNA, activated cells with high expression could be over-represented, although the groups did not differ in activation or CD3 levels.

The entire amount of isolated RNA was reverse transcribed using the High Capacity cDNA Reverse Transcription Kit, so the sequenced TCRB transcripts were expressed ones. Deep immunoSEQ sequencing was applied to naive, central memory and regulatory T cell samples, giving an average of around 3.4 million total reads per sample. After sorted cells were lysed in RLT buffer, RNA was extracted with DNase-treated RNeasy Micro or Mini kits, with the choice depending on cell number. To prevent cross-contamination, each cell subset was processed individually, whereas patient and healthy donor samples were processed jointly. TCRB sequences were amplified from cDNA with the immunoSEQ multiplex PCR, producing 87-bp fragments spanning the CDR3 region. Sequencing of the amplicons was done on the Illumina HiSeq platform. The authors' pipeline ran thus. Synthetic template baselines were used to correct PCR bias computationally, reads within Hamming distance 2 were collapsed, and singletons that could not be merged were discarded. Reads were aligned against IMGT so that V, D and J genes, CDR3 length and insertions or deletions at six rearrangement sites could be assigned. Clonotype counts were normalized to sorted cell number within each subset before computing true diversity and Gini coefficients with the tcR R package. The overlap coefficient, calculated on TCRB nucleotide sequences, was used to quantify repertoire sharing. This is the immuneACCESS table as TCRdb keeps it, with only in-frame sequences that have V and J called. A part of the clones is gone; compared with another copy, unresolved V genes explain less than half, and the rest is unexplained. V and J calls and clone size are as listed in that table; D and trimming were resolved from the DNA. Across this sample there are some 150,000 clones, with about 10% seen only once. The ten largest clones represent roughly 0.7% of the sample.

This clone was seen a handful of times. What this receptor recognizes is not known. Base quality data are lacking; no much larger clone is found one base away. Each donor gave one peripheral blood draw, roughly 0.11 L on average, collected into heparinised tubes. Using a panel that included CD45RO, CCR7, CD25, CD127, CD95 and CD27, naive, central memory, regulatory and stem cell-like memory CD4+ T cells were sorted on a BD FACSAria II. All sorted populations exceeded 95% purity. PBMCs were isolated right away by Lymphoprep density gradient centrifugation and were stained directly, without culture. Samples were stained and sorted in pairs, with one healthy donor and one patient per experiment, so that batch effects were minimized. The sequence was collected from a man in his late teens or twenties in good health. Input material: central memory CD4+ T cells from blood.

Here the CDR3 is given as CASSQELAGDQETQYF. The nucleotide sequence reads as follows: TGTGCCAGCAGCCAAGAACTAGCGGGGGACCAAGAGACCCAGTACTTC. The V and J genes are TRBV4-2 and TRBJ2-5; 11 junctional bases match TRBD2. Including the terminal cysteine and phenylalanine, the CDR3 comprises 16 residues. The DNA shown is the 48-base CDR3, in frame from base 1. The CDR1 and CDR2 encoded by the germline V gene are LGHNA and YNFKEQ. The germline V and J ends show losses of 0 bases and 0 bases respectively, and no gene match explains 0 bases of the junction.